Detailed here is one T cell receptor beta chain. Germline V gene lookup returns CDR1 GTSNPN and CDR2 SVGIG (reference sequence). The CDR3 runs to 14 residues. V was cut by 5 bases and J by 3 bases, with 11 bases left in between. Data came from immunoSEQ multiplex PCR; TCRdb stores just in-frame clones and leaves some out. The sample carries nearly 25,000 clones, 80% to 85% recorded once. The record originates from a study of T cells in tumors after PD-1 blockade. The clonotype comes from a human donor with basal cell carcinoma. V usage is TRBV30 and J usage is TRBJ2-6; TRBD1 or TRBD2 may be the D gene (5 bases each). The source material was PBMCs, sampled after anti-PD-1 treatment. In nucleotides, the CDR3 is TGTGCCTGGGGGACCTTAAGTGGGGCCAACGTCCTGACTTTC. Translation gives CAWGTLSGANVLTF.